The clone carrying this T cell receptor (beta chain) was seen a handful of times. V lost 1 base, J lost 6 bases, and 6 bases lay in between. Per germline, CDR1 DFQATT and CDR2 SNEGSKA (reference sequence). The CDR3 extends over 11 amino acids. Each CDR3 protein gets one entry after TCRdb re-called the RT-PCR reads with MiXCR. Of 98,000 or so distinct CDR3 sequences listed, about a third were seen once; the top ten hold roughly 30%. The data were obtained in a study of patients and donors after allogeneic stem cell transplantation. The receptor's source is a human donor who was either an allogeneic HSCT recipient or a stem cell or donor lymphocyte infusion donor (not recorded which). It is not recorded whose cells these are; they may come from a transplant donor. The chain combines TRBV20-1 with TRBJ1-2; D unresolved. The sample consisted of blood, either unsorted or a sorted T cell fraction (not recorded which). This CDR3 is CSARGRHGYTF. CDR3 in DNA: TGCAGTGCTAGAGGCAGGCATGGCTACACCTTC.